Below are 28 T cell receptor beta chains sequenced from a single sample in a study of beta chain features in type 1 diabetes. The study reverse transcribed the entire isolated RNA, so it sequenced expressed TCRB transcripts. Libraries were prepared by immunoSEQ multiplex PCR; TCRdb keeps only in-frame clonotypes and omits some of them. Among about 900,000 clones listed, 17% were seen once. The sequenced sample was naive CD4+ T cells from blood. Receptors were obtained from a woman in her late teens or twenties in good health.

The CDR3 sequence is CASSKRTSGSKNEQFF. The CDR3 bases are TGTGCCAGCAGCAAGAGGACTAGCGGGAGTAAGAATGAGCAGTTCTTC. The chain recombines TRBV5-6 with TRBJ2-1, with 13 bases identical to TRBD2. The CDR3 has 16 residues. The V and J ends lost 4 bases and 7 bases, in that order; junction bases with no gene match: 8. CDR1 SGHDT and CDR2 YYEEEE come from the germline V gene.

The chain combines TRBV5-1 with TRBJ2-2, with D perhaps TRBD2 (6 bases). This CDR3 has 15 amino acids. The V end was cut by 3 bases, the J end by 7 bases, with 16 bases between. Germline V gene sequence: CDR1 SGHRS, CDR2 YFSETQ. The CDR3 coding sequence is TGCGCCAGCAGCTGGGACCGCGGAGGGGTCGGGGAGCTGTTTTTT. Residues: CASSWDRGGVGELFF. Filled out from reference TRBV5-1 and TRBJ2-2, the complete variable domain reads KAGVTQTPRYLIKTRGQQVTLSCSPISGHRSVSWYQQTPGQGLQFLFEYFSETQRNKGNFPGRFSGRQFSNSRSEMNVSTLELGDSALYLCASSWDRGGVGELFFGEGSRLTVL.

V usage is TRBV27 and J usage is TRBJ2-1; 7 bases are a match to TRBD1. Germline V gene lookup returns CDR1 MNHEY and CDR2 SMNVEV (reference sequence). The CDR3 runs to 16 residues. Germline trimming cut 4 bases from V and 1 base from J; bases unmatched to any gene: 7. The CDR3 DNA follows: TGTGCCAGCAGTTCCCTCAGGGGGTCATCCTACAATGAGCAGTTCTTC. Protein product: CASSSLRGSSYNEQFF.

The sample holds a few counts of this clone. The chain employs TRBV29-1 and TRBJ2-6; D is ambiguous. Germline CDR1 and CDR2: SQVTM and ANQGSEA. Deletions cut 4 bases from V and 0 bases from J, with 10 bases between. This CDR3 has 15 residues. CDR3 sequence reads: CSVGWRFSGANVLTF. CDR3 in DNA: TGCAGCGTTGGGTGGCGGTTCTCTGGGGCCAACGTCCTGACTTTC.

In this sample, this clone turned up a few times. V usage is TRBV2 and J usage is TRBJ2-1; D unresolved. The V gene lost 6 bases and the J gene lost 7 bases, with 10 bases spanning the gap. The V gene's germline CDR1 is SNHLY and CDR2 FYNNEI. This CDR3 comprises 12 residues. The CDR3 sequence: CASRKSRNEQFF. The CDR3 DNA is TGTGCCAGCAGAAAAAGTAGGAATGAGCAGTTCTTC.

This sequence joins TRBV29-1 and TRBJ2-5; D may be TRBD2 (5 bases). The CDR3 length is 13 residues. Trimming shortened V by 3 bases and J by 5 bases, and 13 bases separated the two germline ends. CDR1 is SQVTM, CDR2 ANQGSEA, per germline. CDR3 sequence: CSVDLGVAETQYF. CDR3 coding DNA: TGCAGCGTTGATCTCGGGGTAGCGGAGACCCAGTACTTC.

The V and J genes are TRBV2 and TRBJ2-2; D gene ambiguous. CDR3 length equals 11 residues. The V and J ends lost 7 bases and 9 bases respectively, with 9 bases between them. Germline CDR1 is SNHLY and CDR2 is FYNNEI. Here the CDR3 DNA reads TGTGCCAGCACCGGGTCCCGGGAGCTGTTTTTT. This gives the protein CASTGSRELFF.

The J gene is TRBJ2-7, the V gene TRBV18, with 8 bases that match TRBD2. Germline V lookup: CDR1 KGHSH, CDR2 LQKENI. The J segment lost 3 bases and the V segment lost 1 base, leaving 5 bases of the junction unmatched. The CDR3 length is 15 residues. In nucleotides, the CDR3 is TGTGCCAGCTCACCACTCCAGGCGGGAGGCTACGAGCAGTACTTC. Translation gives CASSPLQAGGYEQYF.

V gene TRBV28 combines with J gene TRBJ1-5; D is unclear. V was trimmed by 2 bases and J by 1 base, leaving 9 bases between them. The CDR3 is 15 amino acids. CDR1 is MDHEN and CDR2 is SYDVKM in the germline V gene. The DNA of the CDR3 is TGTGCCAGCAGTTTAAAGTCGACAAGCAATCAGCCCCAGCATTTT. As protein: CASSLKSTSNQPQHF.

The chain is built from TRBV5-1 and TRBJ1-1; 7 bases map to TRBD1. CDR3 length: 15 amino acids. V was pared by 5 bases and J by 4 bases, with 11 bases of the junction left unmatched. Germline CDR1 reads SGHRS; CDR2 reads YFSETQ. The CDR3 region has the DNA TGCGCCAGCAGAGTGGATAGGGGGCGAGGCACTGAAGCTTTCTTT. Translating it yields CASRVDRGRGTEAFF.

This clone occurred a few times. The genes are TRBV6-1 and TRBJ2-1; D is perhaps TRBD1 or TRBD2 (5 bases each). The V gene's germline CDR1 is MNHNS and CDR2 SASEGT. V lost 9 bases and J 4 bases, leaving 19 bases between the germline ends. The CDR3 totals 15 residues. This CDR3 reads CARRWGPWRYNEQFF. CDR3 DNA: TGTGCCAGGCGGTGGGGCCCTTGGAGGTACAATGAGCAGTTCTTC.

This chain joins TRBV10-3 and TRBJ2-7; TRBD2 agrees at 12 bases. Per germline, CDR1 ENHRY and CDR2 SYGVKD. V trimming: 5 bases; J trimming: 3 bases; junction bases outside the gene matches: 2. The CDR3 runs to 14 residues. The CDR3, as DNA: TGTGCCATCAGTCGGACTAGCGGGATCTACGAGCAGTACTTC. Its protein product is CAISRTSGIYEQYF.

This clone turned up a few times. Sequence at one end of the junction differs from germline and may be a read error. In DNA form, the CDR3 reads TGTGCCAGCAACTTGGGACTAGCGGGCGAGCAGTTCTTC. Translation gives CASNLGLAGEQFF. This chain connects TRBV5-4 to TRBJ2-1, with 12 bases aligning to TRBD2. Germline V gene sequence: CDR1 SGHNT, CDR2 YYREEE (reference sequence). CDR3 length equals 13 residues.

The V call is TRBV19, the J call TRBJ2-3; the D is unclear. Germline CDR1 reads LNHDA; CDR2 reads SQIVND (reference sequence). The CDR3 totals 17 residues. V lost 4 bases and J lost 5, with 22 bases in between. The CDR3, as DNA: TGTGCCAGTAGTACCTCCCGCAACCGTGCATCGGGAGATACGCAGTATTTT. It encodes CASSTSRNRASGDTQYF.

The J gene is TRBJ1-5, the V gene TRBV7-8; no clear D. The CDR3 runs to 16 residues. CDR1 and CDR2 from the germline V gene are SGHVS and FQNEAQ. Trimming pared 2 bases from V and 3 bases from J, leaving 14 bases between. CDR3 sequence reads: CASSLSFWGINQPQHF. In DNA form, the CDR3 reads TGTGCCAGCAGCTTATCGTTTTGGGGAATCAATCAGCCCCAGCATTTT. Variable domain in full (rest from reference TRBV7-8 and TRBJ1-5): GAGVSQSPRYKVAKRGQDVALRCDPISGHVSLFWYQQALGQGPEFLTYFQNEAQLDKSGLPSDRFFAERPEGSVSTLKIQRTQQEDSAVYLCASSLSFWGINQPQHFGDGTRLSIL.

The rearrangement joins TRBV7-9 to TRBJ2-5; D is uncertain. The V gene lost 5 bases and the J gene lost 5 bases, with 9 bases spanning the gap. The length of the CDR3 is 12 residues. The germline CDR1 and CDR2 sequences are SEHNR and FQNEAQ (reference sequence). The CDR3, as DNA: TGTGCCAGCAGCCCCAAAACGGAGACCCAGTACTTC. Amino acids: CASSPKTETQYF.

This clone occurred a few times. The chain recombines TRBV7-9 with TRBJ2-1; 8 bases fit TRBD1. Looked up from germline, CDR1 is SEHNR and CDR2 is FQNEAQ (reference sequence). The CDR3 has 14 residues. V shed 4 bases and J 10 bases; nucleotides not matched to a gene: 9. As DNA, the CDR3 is TGTGCCAGCAGCTCCTACGGGACAGGTGGGGAGCAGTTCTTC. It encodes CASSSYGTGGEQFF.

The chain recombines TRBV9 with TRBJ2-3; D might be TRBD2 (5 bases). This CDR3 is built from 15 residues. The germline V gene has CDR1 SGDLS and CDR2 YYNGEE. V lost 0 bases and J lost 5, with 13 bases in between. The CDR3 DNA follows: TGTGCCAGCAGCGTAGGTCTAGCTTCTGGAGATACGCAGTATTTT. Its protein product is CASSVGLASGDTQYF. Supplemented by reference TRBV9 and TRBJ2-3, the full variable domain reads DSGVTQTPKHLITATGQRVTLRCSPRSGDLSVYWYQQSLDQGLQFLIQYYNGEERAKGNILERFSAQQFPDLHSELNLSSLELGDSALYFCASSVGLASGDTQYFGPGTRLTVL.

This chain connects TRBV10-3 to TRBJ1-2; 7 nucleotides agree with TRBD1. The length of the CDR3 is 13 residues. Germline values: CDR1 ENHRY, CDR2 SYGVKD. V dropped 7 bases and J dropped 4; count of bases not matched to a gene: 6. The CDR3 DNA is TGTGCCATCACGATGGACAGGTCCTATGGCTACACCTTC. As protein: CAITMDRSYGYTF.

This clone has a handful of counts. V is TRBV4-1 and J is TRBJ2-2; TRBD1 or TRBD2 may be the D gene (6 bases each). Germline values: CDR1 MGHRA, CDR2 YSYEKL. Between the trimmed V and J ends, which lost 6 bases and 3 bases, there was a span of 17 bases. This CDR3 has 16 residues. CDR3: CASSLRRGTHTGELFF. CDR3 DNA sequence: TGCGCCAGCAGTCTCAGGAGGGGGACACACACCGGGGAGCTGTTTTTT.

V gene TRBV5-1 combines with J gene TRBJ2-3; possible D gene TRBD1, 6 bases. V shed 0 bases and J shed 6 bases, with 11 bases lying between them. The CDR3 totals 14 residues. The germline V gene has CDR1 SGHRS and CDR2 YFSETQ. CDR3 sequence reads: CASSLDRVLDTQYF. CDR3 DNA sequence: TGCGCCAGCAGCTTGGACAGGGTGTTGGATACGCAGTATTTT.

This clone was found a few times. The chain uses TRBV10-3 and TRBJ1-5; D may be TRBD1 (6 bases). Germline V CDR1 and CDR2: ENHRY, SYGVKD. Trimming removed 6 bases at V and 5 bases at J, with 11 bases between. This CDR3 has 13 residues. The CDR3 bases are TGTGCCATCAGGGAGGGGGAGGATCAGCCCCAGCATTTT. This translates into CAIREGEDQPQHF.

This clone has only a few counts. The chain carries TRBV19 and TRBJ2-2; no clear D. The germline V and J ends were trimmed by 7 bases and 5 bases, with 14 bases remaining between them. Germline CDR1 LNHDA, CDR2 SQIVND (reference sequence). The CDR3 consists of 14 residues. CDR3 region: CASTRRKGTGELFF. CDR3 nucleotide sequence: TGTGCCAGTACAAGACGGAAGGGAACCGGGGAGCTGTTTTTT.

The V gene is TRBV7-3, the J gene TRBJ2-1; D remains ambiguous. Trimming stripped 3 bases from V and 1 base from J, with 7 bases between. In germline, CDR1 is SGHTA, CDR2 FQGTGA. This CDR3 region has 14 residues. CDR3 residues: CASSFGQSYNEQFF. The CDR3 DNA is TGTGCCAGCAGCTTTGGCCAATCCTACAATGAGCAGTTCTTC.

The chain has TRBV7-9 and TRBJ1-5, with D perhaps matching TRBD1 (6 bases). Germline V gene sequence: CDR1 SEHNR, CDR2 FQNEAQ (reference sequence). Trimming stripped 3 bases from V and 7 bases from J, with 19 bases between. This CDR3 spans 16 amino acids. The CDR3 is CASSLGAGSTKQPQHF. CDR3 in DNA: TGTGCCAGCAGCTTGGGGGCAGGGAGTACAAAGCAGCCCCAGCATTTT.

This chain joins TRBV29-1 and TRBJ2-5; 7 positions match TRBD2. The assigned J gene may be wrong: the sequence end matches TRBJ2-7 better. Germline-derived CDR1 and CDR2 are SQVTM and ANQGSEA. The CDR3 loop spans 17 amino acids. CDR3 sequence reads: CSVGISGHHFGSYEQYF. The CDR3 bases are TGCAGCGTTGGGATTAGCGGGCACCATTTTGGGTCCTACGAGCAGTACTTC.

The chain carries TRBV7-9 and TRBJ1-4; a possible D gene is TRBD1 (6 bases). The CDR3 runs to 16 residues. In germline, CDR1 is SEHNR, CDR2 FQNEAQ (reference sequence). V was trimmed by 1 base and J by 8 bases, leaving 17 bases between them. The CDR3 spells CASSLGVSGAGEKLFF. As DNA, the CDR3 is TGTGCCAGCAGCTTAGGAGTCTCGGGGGCAGGGGAAAAACTGTTTTTT.

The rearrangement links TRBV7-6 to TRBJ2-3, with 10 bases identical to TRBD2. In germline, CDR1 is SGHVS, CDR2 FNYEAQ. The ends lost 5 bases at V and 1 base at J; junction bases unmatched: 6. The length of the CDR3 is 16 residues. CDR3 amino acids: CASSRLAGGRTDTQYF. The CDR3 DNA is TGTGCCAGCAGCAGGTTAGCGGGAGGTCGCACAGATACGCAGTATTTT.